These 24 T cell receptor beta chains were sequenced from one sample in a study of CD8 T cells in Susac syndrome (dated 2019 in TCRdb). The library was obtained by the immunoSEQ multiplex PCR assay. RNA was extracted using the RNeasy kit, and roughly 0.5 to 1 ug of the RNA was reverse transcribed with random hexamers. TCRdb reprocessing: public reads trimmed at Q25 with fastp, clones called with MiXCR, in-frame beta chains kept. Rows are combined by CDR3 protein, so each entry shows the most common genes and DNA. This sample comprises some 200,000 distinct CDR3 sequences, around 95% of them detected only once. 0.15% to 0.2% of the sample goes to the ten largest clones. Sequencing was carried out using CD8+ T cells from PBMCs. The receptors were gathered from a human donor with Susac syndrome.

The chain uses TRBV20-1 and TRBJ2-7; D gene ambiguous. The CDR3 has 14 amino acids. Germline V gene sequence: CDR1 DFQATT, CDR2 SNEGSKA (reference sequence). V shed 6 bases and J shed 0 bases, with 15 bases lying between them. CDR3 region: CSAPDFTSSYEQYF. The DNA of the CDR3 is TGCAGTGCCCCTGACTTTACAAGCTCCTACGAGCAGTACTTC.

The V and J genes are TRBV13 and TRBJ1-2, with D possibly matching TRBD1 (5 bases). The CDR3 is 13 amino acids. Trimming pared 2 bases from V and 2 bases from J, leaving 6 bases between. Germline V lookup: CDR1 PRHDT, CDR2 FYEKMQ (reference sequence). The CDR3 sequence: CASSLQGNYGYTF. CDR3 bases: TGTGCCAGCAGCTTACAGGGCAACTATGGCTACACCTTC. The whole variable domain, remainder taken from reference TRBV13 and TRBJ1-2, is AAGVIQSPRHLIKEKRETATLKCYPIPRHDTVYWYQQGPGQDPQFLISFYEKMQSDKGSIPDRFSAQQFSDYHSELNMSSLELGDSALYFCASSLQGNYGYTFGSGTRLTVV.

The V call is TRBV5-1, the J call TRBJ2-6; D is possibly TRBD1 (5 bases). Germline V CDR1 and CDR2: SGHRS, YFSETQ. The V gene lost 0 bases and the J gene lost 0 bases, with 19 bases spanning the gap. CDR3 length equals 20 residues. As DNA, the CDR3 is TGCGCCAGCAGCTTGGAGTCCCGGACAACTTCTAGCTCTGGGGCCAACGTCCTGACTTTC. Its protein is CASSLESRTTSSSGANVLTF.

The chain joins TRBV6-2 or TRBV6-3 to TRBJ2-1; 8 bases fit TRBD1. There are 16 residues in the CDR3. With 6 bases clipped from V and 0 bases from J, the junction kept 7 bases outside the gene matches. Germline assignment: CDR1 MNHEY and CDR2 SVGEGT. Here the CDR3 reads CASSKQTGGSYNEQFF. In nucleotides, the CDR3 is TGTGCCAGCAGCAAACAAACAGGGGGCTCCTACAATGAGCAGTTCTTC.

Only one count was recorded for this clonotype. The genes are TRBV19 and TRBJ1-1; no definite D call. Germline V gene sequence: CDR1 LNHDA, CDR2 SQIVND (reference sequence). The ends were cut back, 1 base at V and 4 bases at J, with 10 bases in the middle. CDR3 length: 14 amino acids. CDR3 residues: CASSIAATGTEAFF. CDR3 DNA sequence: TGTGCCAGTAGTATAGCAGCGACGGGCACTGAAGCTTTCTTT.

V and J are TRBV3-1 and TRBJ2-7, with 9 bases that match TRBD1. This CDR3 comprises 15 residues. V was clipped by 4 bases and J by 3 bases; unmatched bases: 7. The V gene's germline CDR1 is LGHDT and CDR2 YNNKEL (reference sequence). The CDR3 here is CASSLTGTGLYEQYF. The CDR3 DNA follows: TGTGCCAGCAGCCTGACCGGGACAGGGCTCTACGAGCAGTACTTC.

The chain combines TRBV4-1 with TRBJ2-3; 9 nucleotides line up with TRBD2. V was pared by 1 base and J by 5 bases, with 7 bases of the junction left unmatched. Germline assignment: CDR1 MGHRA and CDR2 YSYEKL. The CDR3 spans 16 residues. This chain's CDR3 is CASSQVQRGALDTQYF. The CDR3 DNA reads TGCGCCAGCAGCCAAGTTCAGCGGGGGGCCCTAGATACGCAGTATTTT.

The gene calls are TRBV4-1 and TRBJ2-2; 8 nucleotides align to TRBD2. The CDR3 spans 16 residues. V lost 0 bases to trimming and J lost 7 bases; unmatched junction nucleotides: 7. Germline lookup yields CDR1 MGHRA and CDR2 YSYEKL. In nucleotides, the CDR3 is TGCGCCAGCAGCCAAGAAGCGACGGGGGGGGACGGGGAGCTGTTTTTT. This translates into CASSQEATGGDGELFF.

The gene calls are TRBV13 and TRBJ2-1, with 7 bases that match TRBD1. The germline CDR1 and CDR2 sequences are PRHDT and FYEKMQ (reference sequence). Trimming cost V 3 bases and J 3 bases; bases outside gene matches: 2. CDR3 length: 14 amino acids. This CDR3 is CASSFNRGYNEQFF. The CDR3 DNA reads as TGTGCCAGCAGCTTCAACAGGGGCTACAATGAGCAGTTCTTC.

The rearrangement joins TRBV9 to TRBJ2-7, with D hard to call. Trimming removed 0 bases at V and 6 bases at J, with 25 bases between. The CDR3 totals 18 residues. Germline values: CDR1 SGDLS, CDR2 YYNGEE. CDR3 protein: CASSVGPHPGQKSSEQYF. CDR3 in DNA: TGTGCCAGCAGCGTAGGCCCCCATCCCGGGCAAAAATCATCCGAGCAGTACTTC.

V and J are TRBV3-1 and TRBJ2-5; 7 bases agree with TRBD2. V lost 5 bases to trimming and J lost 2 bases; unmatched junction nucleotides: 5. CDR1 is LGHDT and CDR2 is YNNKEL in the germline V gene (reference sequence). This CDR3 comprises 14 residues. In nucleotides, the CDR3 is TGTGCCAGCAGCTTAGCGGGCCAACAAGAGACCCAGTACTTC. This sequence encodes CASSLAGQQETQYF.

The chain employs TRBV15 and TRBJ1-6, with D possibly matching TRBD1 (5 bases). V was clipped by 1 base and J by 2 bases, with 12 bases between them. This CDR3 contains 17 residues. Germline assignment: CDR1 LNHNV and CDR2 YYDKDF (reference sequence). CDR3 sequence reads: CATSRAIGQPYNSPLHF. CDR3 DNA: TGTGCCACCAGCAGAGCTATCGGACAACCCTATAATTCACCCCTCCACTTT.

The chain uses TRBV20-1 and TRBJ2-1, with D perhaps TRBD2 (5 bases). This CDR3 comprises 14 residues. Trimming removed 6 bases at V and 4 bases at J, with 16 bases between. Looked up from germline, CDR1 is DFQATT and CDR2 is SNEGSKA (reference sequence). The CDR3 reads CSAGKLAQYNEQFF. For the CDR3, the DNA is TGCAGTGCGGGGAAGTTAGCGCAGTACAATGAGCAGTTCTTC.

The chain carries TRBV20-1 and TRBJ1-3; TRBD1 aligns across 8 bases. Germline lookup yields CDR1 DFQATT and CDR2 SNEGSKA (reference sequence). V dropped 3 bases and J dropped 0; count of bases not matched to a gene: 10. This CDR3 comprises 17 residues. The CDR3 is CSASLQGAPISGNTIYF. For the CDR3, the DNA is TGCAGTGCTAGTTTGCAGGGGGCCCCAATCTCTGGAAACACCATATATTTT.

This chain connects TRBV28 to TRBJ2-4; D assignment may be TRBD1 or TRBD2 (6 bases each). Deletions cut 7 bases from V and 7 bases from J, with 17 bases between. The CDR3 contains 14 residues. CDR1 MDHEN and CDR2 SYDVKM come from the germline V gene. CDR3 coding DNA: TGTGCCAGCATGAAACCCTCGGGGGCGAACATTCAGTACTTC. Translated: CASMKPSGANIQYF.

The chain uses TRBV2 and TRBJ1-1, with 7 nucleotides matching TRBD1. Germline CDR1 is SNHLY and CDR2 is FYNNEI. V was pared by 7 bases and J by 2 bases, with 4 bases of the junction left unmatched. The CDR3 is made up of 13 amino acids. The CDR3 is CASTWTGNTEAFF. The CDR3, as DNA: TGTGCCAGCACTTGGACAGGCAACACTGAAGCTTTCTTT.

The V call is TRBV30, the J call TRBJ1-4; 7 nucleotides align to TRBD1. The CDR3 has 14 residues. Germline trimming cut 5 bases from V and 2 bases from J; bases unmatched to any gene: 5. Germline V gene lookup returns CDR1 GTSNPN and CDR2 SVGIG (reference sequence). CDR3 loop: CAWLRQGTNEKLFF. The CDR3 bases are TGTGCCTGGCTCAGACAGGGTACTAATGAAAAACTGTTTTTT.

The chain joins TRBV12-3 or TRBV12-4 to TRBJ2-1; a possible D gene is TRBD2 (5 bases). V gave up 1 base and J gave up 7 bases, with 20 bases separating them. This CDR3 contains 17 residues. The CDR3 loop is CASSLEVLEARKNEQFF. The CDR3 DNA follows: TGTGCCAGCAGTTTAGAAGTACTAGAAGCTAGAAAGAATGAGCAGTTCTTC.

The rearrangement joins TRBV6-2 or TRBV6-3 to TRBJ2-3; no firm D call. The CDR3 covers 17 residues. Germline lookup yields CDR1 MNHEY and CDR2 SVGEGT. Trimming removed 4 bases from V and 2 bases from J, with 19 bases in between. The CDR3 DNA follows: TGTGCCAGCAGTTTGGGCTTCTCGACTCCCCTCACAGATACGCAGTATTTT. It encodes CASSLGFSTPLTDTQYF.

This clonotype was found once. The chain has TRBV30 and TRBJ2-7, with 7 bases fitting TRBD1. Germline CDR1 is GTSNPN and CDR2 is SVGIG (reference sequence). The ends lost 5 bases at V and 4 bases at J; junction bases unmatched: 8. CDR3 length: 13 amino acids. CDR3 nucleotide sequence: TGTGCCTGGGAGGGACAGATAACTTACGAGCAGTACTTC. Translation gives CAWEGQITYEQYF.

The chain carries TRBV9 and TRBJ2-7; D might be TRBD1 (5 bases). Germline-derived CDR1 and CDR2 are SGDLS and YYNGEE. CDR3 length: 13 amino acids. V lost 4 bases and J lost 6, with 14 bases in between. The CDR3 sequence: CASSRSGLGEQYF. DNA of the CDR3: TGTGCCAGCAGCCGGTCAGGGTTGGGCGAGCAGTACTTC.

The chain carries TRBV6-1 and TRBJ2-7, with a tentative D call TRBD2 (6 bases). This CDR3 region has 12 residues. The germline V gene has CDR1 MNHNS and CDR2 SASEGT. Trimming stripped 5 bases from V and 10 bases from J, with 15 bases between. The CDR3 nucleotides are TGTGCCAGCAGTCCAGGTCCGGGGGTTCAGTACTTC. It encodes CASSPGPGVQYF.

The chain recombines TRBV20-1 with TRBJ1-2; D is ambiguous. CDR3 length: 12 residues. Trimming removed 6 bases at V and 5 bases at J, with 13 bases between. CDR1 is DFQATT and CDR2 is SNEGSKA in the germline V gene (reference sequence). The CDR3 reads CSAPRGVYGYTF. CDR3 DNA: TGCAGTGCCCCCCGCGGGGTTTATGGCTACACCTTC.

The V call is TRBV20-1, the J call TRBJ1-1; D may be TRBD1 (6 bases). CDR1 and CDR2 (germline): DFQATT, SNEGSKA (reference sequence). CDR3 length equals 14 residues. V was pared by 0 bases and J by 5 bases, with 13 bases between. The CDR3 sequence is CSARDGGQVTEAFF. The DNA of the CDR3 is TGCAGTGCTAGAGATGGGGGGCAAGTAACTGAAGCTTTCTTT.